This T cell receptor beta chain was sequenced during a study of identical twins. Trimming at V came to 4 bases and at J to 4 bases, leaving 8 bases not matched to a gene. The CDR3 length is 17 residues. This clonotype was observed a few times. Its target is unknown. Study-wide results and caveats: With monozygotic twins, out-of-frame TCR alpha sharing exceeded what models estimated. Among beta out-of-frame sequences, excess sharing between twins appeared weaker.

TCRdb redid the calling of the 5' RACE reads with MiXCR, one entry per CDR3 protein. This table has about 700,000 distinct CDR3 sequences, less than 10% appearing once. The sample was also linked to a second study, of yellow fever vaccine responses in identical twins.

V gene TRBV12-3 or TRBV12-4 combines with J gene TRBJ2-1; TRBD2 matches 12 bases. The sequence was obtained from a woman in her late teens or twenties in good health. Sequenced sample: PBMCs. The DNA for the CDR3 is TGTGCCAGCAGTTCACGCCGACTAGCGGGAGAGTACAATGAGCAGTTCTTC. Translating gives CASSSRRLAGEYNEQFF.